Below are 32 T cell receptor beta chains sequenced from a single sample in a study of siplizumab effects on memory and regulatory T cells. Antigens of these TCRs are unknown. Libraries were prepared by immunoSEQ multiplex PCR; TCRdb keeps only in-frame clonotypes and omits some of them. Among about 10,000 clones listed, about 47% were seen once. The authors kept the mixed lymphocyte reaction cells in coculture at 37°C for five to six days. What was sequenced was CFSE-low (dividing) CD8+ T cells sorted from an allogeneic mixed lymphocyte reaction. The receptors here all came from a human donor in good health; the cells came from an allogeneic mixed lymphocyte reaction.

The chain couples TRBV5-5 to TRBJ1-1; no clear D gene. Looked up from germline, CDR1 is SGHKS and CDR2 is YYEKEE (reference sequence). Trimming shortened V by 2 bases and J by 2 bases, and 13 bases separated the two germline ends. This CDR3 contains 15 residues. In DNA, the CDR3 is TGTGCCAGCAGCTTCTACGGGAGCCTTAACACTGAAGCTTTCTTT. It specifies CASSFYGSLNTEAFF. The full variable domain, completed using reference TRBV5-5 and TRBJ1-1, is DAGVTQSPTHLIKTRGQQVTLRCSPISGHKSVSWYQQVLGQGPQFIFQYYEKEERGRGNFPDRFSARQFPNYSSELNVNALLLGDSALYLCASSFYGSLNTEAFFGQGTRLTVV.

This clone ranks as medium-sized. The genes are TRBV7-9 and TRBJ1-5; no reliable D call. Germline CDR1 and CDR2: SEHNR and FQNEAQ (reference sequence). This CDR3 region has 14 residues. V lost 6 bases and J lost 6, with 15 bases in between. This chain's CDR3 is CASSSNYMGQPQHF. The CDR3 bases are TGTGCCAGCAGTTCGAACTACATGGGTCAGCCCCAGCATTTT. Combining the CDR3 with reference TRBV7-9 and TRBJ1-5 gives the whole variable domain DTGVSQNPRHKITKRGQNVTFRCDPISEHNRLYWYRQTLGQGPEFLTYFQNEAQLEKSRLLSDRFSAERPKGSFSTLEIQRTEQGDSAMYLCASSSNYMGQPQHFGDGTRLSIL.

This clone was picked up a small number of times. The chain combines TRBV5-1 with TRBJ2-3; D gene ambiguous. V was pared by 5 bases and J by 1 base, with 5 bases between. This CDR3 region has 12 residues. CDR1 and CDR2 from the germline V gene are SGHRS and YFSETQ. The CDR3 spells CASSPGTDTQYF. In nucleotides, the CDR3 is TGCGCCAGCAGTCCCGGCACAGATACGCAGTATTTT.

This clone was picked up a small number of times. The gene calls are TRBV7-9 and TRBJ1-1, with 8 positions matching TRBD1. The junction had 3 bases not matched to a gene; V was cut back by 7 bases and J by 5 bases. CDR1 is SEHNR and CDR2 is FQNEAQ in the germline V gene (reference sequence). The CDR3 is made up of 12 amino acids. In DNA, the CDR3 is TGTGCCAGCACCCAGGGGGCGACTGAAGCTTTCTTT. Residues: CASTQGATEAFF.

In its sample, this clone is medium-sized (0.01 to 0.1%). The rearrangement joins TRBV5-6 to TRBJ2-2; 10 nucleotides agree with TRBD2. The CDR3 sequence is 15 residues long. Germline assignment: CDR1 SGHDT and CDR2 YYEEEE. The ends lost 6 bases at V and 5 bases at J; junction bases unmatched: 7. This chain's CDR3 is CASTAGTSETGELFF. DNA for the CDR3: TGTGCCAGCACCGCCGGGACTAGCGAGACCGGGGAGCTGTTTTTT. Based on the CDR3 plus reference TRBV5-6 and TRBJ2-2, the full variable domain is DAGVTQSPTHLIKTRGQQVTLRCSPKSGHDTVSWYQQALGQGPQFIFQYYEEEERQRGNFPDRFSGHQFPNYSSELNVNALLLGDSALYLCASTAGTSETGELFFGEGSRLTVL.

The rearrangement links TRBV6-5 to TRBJ2-5; tentative D call: TRBD1 (5 bases). The CDR3 totals 10 residues. CDR1 is MNHEY and CDR2 is SVGAGI in the germline V gene. With 8 bases removed from V and 4 bases from J, the gap between germline ends came to 5 bases. Here the CDR3 reads CASQGETQYF. The CDR3 DNA follows: TGTGCCAGCCAGGGAGAGACCCAGTACTTC.

The chain has TRBV5-1 and TRBJ1-2, with 9 nucleotides matching TRBD1. Germline loops: CDR1 SGHRS, CDR2 YFSETQ. This CDR3 spans 13 amino acids. Trimming took 0 bases from V and 6 from J; bases not matched to a gene: 0. The CDR3 DNA follows: TGCGCCAGCAGCTTGGGGACAGGGGATGGCTACACCTTC. Protein sequence: CASSLGTGDGYTF. Using reference TRBV5-1 and TRBJ1-2 for the parts outside the CDR3, the full variable domain is KAGVTQTPRYLIKTRGQQVTLSCSPISGHRSVSWYQQTPGQGLQFLFEYFSETQRNKGNFPGRFSGRQFSNSRSEMNVSTLELGDSALYLCASSLGTGDGYTFGSGTRLTVV.

The rearrangement links TRBV7-2 to TRBJ1-1; D is uncertain. With 5 bases removed from V and 10 bases from J, the gap between germline ends came to 17 bases. CDR3 length: 13 residues. The germline V gene encodes CDR1 SGHTA and CDR2 FQGNSA. As DNA, the CDR3 is TGTGCCAGCAGCCCGCCCATGGTGGTCGTAGCTTTCTTT. Translated, it gives CASSPPMVVVAFF. The variable domain in full, completed from reference TRBV7-2 and TRBJ1-1, reads GAGVSQSPSNKVTEKGKDVELRCDPISGHTALYWYRQSLGQGLEFLIYFQGNSAPDKSGLPSDRFSAERTGGSVSTLTIQRTQQEDSAVYLCASSPPMVVVAFFGQGTRLTVV.

This clone was seen a single time. The chain links TRBV6-5 to TRBJ1-6; no firm D call. The CDR3 runs to 9 residues. CDR1 MNHEY and CDR2 SVGAGI come from the germline V gene. The germline V and J ends were trimmed by 5 bases and 16 bases, with 6 bases remaining between them. For the CDR3, the DNA is TGTGCCAGCAGTGAATCTCTCCACTTT. Translation gives CASSESLHF.

V gene TRBV7-6 combines with J gene TRBJ2-3, with D unresolved. Trimming shortened V by 1 base and J by 2 bases, and 7 bases separated the two germline ends. Germline V lookup: CDR1 SGHVS, CDR2 FNYEAQ. There are 14 residues in the CDR3. The CDR3 sequence: CASSLGTYTDTQYF. In DNA form, the CDR3 reads TGTGCCAGCAGCTTAGGCACCTACACAGATACGCAGTATTTT.

This chain joins TRBV27 and TRBJ2-1; the D is unclear. This CDR3 has 11 amino acids. The germline V and J ends were trimmed by 5 bases and 4 bases, with 3 bases remaining between them. CDR1 is MNHEY, CDR2 SMNVEV, per germline (reference sequence). CDR3 nucleotides: TGTGCCAGCAGTCAGTACAATGAGCAGTTCTTC. Protein sequence: CASSQYNEQFF.

The rearrangement links TRBV27 to TRBJ2-1; 15 bases fit TRBD2. The germline CDR1 and CDR2 sequences are MNHEY and SMNVEV (reference sequence). Trimming removed 5 bases from V and 6 bases from J; junction bases left unmatched: 5. This CDR3 has 16 amino acids. Here the CDR3 DNA reads TGTGCCAGCAGTCCCGGGACTAGCGGGGGGTTCAATGAGCAGTTCTTC. Amino acids: CASSPGTSGGFNEQFF.

The chain combines TRBV4-2 with TRBJ1-1; a possible D gene is TRBD1 (6 bases). CDR3 length equals 14 residues. V was pared by 4 bases and J by 6 bases, with 15 bases between. Germline CDR1 is LGHNA and CDR2 is YNFKEQ. In DNA, the CDR3 is TGTGCCAGCAGCCCACGGGTGGAGGGGGCTGAAGCTTTCTTT. Its translation: CASSPRVEGAEAFF.

The chain employs TRBV29-1 and TRBJ2-5; possible D gene TRBD1, 7 bases. CDR3 length: 12 residues. The germline V and J ends were trimmed by 6 bases and 5 bases, with 13 bases remaining between them. The germline V gene encodes CDR1 SQVTM and CDR2 ANQGSEA. In nucleotides, the CDR3 is TGCAGCGTGGACTCAGGGGGGGAGACCCAGTACTTC. It translates to CSVDSGGETQYF.

The rearrangement joins TRBV13 to TRBJ2-7, with D unclear. This CDR3 spans 12 amino acids. From germline, CDR1 is PRHDT and CDR2 FYEKMQ (reference sequence). The V gene lost 2 bases and the J gene lost 5 bases, with 7 bases spanning the gap. CDR3 sequence: CASSLSTHEQYF. The CDR3 coding sequence is TGTGCCAGCAGCTTAAGTACCCACGAGCAGTACTTC. Full variable domain (remainder filled in from reference TRBV13 and TRBJ2-7): AAGVIQSPRHLIKEKRETATLKCYPIPRHDTVYWYQQGPGQDPQFLISFYEKMQSDKGSIPDRFSAQQFSDYHSELNMSSLELGDSALYFCASSLSTHEQYFGPGTRLTVT.

With regard to this clone: This likely traces to a read error, being one base from a far larger clone. The V and J genes are TRBV30 and TRBJ1-1; D is perhaps TRBD1 (5 bases). This CDR3 region has 13 residues. Germline CDR1 reads GTSNPN; CDR2 reads SVGIG (reference sequence). The CDR3 sequence: CAWSDDSHTAAFF. CDR3 DNA sequence: TGTGCCTGGAGTGACGACAGCCACACTGCAGCTTTCTTT.

The chain recombines TRBV11-2 with TRBJ1-1; D gene uncertain. The germline V gene encodes CDR1 SGHAT and CDR2 FQNNGV. Trimming stripped 1 base from V and 10 bases from J, with 10 bases between. The CDR3 length is 12 residues. Here the CDR3 DNA reads TGTGCCAGCAGCTTAGGGCCAAGCGGAGCTTTCTTT. Translated: CASSLGPSGAFF.

This clone was counted a few times. In the same sample, other DNA sequences code for this CDR3. V gene TRBV9 combines with J gene TRBJ2-5, with D tentatively TRBD1 or TRBD2 (6 bases each). The CDR3 runs to 14 residues. Germline V gene lookup returns CDR1 SGDLS and CDR2 YYNGEE. The germline V and J ends were trimmed by 0 bases and 4 bases, with 10 bases remaining between them. This CDR3 is CASSVASGAETQYF. The CDR3 region has the DNA TGTGCCAGCAGCGTAGCGTCGGGGGCAGAGACCCAGTACTTC.

The V gene is TRBV6-6, the J gene TRBJ2-1, with 7 bases lining up with TRBD2. The ends lost 2 bases at V and 10 bases at J; junction bases unmatched: 5. This CDR3 comprises 13 residues. The germline gives CDR1 MNHNY, CDR2 SVGAGI (reference sequence). CDR3 sequence (DNA): TGTGCCAGCAGTTACGGGGGGACTACAGAGCAGTTCTTC. Amino acids: CASSYGGTTEQFF.

The CDR3: CASRLDPTDTQYF. The CDR3 nucleotides read TGTGCCAGCAGACTAGACCCGACAGATACGCAGTATTTT. The chain joins TRBV6-5 to TRBJ2-3, with TRBD2 as a possible D gene (5 bases). V was pared by 6 bases and J by 3 bases, with 10 bases between. Germline lookup yields CDR1 MNHEY and CDR2 SVGAGI. The CDR3 totals 13 residues.

The chain employs TRBV12-5 and TRBJ2-5, with a weak D call TRBD2 (5 bases). Gene TRBJ2-7 matches the end of the DNA better, so the J call may be wrong. Germline V gene lookup returns CDR1 LGHNT and CDR2 FRNRAP. CDR3 length: 15 amino acids. As DNA, the CDR3 is TGTGCCTCTATGTCGGGGTTTAGTCCCTCTTACGAGCAGTACTTC. Protein product: CASMSGFSPSYEQYF.

J is TRBJ2-3 and V is TRBV9; 9 bases map to TRBD2. J was trimmed by 6 bases and V by 0 bases; bases with no gene match: 8. CDR1 SGDLS and CDR2 YYNGEE come from the germline V gene. The CDR3 runs to 16 residues. The CDR3 DNA reads as TGTGCCAGCAGCGTAGGCGGGGGGGCTTCTTCGGATACGCAGTATTTT. Protein product: CASSVGGGASSDTQYF.

This clone ranks as medium-sized. The chain couples TRBV28 to TRBJ2-7; TRBD1 is a possible D gene (6 bases). CDR1 and CDR2 (germline): MDHEN, SYDVKM. There are 11 residues in the CDR3. V shed 6 bases and J shed 9 bases, with 12 bases lying between them. The CDR3 sequence: CASSLETGQYF. The CDR3 DNA follows: TGTGCCAGCAGCTTGGAGACAGGGCAGTACTTC.

This chain joins TRBV2 and TRBJ2-5; no clear D gene. This CDR3 region has 13 residues. CDR1 and CDR2 (germline): SNHLY, FYNNEI. V was pared by 6 bases and J by 1 base, with 9 bases between. The chain's CDR3 is CASSPPSQETQYF. CDR3 in DNA: TGTGCCAGCAGCCCTCCGAGCCAAGAGACCCAGTACTTC.

This clone was counted at least ten times. The V and J genes are TRBV6-6 and TRBJ2-7; 7 bases fit TRBD1. The J segment lost 3 bases and the V segment lost 4 bases, leaving 0 bases of the junction unmatched. Per the germline V gene, CDR1 is MNHNY and CDR2 is SVGAGI (reference sequence). The CDR3 has 12 residues. The CDR3 nucleotides read TGTGCCAGCAGTTGGGACAGCTACGAGCAGTACTTC. It codes for CASSWDSYEQYF.

This clone is classed as medium-sized (0.01 to 0.1%). V gene TRBV19 combines with J gene TRBJ2-5, with 8 bases lining up with TRBD2. Germline-derived CDR1 and CDR2 are LNHDA and SQIVND (reference sequence). The CDR3 sequence is 14 residues long. Trimming removed 9 bases from V and 4 bases from J; junction bases left unmatched: 10. The CDR3, as DNA: TGTGCCAGCGAACCGGGGGGGGCCGTAGAGACCCAGTACTTC. Its protein product is CASEPGGAVETQYF.

V is TRBV4-1 and J is TRBJ2-1, with D possibly TRBD2 on 6 matching bases. V gave up 1 base and J gave up 0 bases, with 10 bases separating them. Per the germline V gene, CDR1 is MGHRA and CDR2 is YSYEKL. This CDR3 is built from 16 residues. Here the CDR3 DNA reads TGCGCCAGCAGCCAAGTCTTGCGGGGCTCCTACAATGAGCAGTTCTTC. Amino acids: CASSQVLRGSYNEQFF.

A few counts support this clone. The CDR3 DNA sequence: TGTGCCAGCAGCGTAGCTGGACTACGATCCTACAATGAGCAGTTCTTC. Residues: CASSVAGLRSYNEQFF. The chain combines TRBV9 with TRBJ2-1; TRBD2 might be the D (6 bases). Trimming took 0 bases from V and 1 from J, leaving 11 bases between them. CDR1 and CDR2 (germline): SGDLS, YYNGEE. The CDR3 loop spans 16 amino acids.

The chain joins TRBV6-5 to TRBJ1-2; D is perhaps TRBD1 (5 bases). Germline V lookup: CDR1 MNHEY, CDR2 SVGAGI. V was cut by 4 bases and J by 8 bases, with 14 bases left in between. This CDR3 is built from 13 residues. DNA for the CDR3: TGTGCCAGCAGTTTCGGGGCTGAGTGGGGCTACACCTTC. It is translated as CASSFGAEWGYTF.

This clone was counted between two and nine times. V gene TRBV5-4 combines with J gene TRBJ2-7; D gene unclear. The germline gives CDR1 SGHNT, CDR2 YYREEE (reference sequence). The CDR3 totals 13 residues. Trimming cost V 0 bases and J 1 base, with 5 bases left between them. In DNA form, the CDR3 reads TGTGCCAGCAGCTTGGGGGTTTCCTACGAGCAGTACTTC. Translation gives CASSLGVSYEQYF. Combining the CDR3 with reference TRBV5-4 and TRBJ2-7 gives the whole variable domain ETGVTQSPTHLIKTRGQQVTLRCSSQSGHNTVSWYQQALGQGPQFIFQYYREEENGRGNFPPRFSGLQFPNYSSELNVNALELDDSALYLCASSLGVSYEQYFGPGTRLTVT.

The chain carries TRBV6-5 and TRBJ2-3; no definite D call. V dropped 2 bases and J dropped 5 bases, with 2 bases sitting between them. Germline V CDR1 and CDR2: MNHEY, SVGAGI. The CDR3 loop spans 11 amino acids. This CDR3 reads CASSYGDTQYF. The CDR3 nucleotides read TGTGCCAGCAGTTACGGAGATACGCAGTATTTT.

The rearrangement links TRBV7-4 to TRBJ1-5; 7 positions agree with TRBD1. V was clipped by 4 bases and J by 0 bases; unmatched bases: 9. Germline-derived CDR1 and CDR2 are SGHVT and SQSDAQ. The CDR3 contains 17 residues. CDR3 protein: CASSSNRGRNSNQPQHF. The CDR3 region has the DNA TGTGCCAGCAGCTCAAACAGGGGACGGAATAGCAATCAGCCCCAGCATTTT.